This entry is about one T cell receptor (beta chain). The antigen this receptor binds is unknown. Base qualities are not recorded, but no much larger clone differs from it by a single base. The library was produced with the immunoSEQ multiplex PCR assay. A mixture of 60 forward primers for TCR Vbeta segments and 13 reverse primers for TCR Jbeta segments was used in the multiplex PCR. A multiplex PCR assay on genomic DNA amplified the CDR3 region of rearranged TCR beta genes. On the Illumina HiSeq System, the amplified TCR beta libraries were sequenced as 87-base-pair reads. The study's own analysis went as follows. Across the roughly 640 repertoires, a later analysis counted 78 million or so unique TCR beta chains, around 11 million of which were shared by at least two donors. To remove PCR and sequencing errors, raw reads were error-corrected and collapsed into unique sequences using a nearest-neighbor algorithm that merged closely related sequences. V, D and J gene segments were assigned by aligning CDR3 sequences to IMGT reference sequences. For a sequence to be retained, a match of at least six nucleotides was required to both a V gene segment and a J gene segment. A rearrangement counted as productive if the CDR3 had no stop codons and remained in frame with V and J, and every other rearrangement counted as non-productive. CDR3 was defined according to IMGT convention as the region running from the second conserved V-encoded cysteine to the conserved J-encoded phenylalanine. Sequences without an unambiguous match to a single V gene segment were excluded from the earlier analysis of several hundred of the donors. An earlier analysis of around 600 of the donors classified V segments as functional when productive rearrangements were above 56.7% and as segregating when the standard deviation between donors was above 5%. A statistical classification framework was built to diagnose cytomegalovirus status from the catalog of TCR beta chain sequences. A later analysis assigned V and J genes by comparing TCR nucleotide sequences with IMGT/GENE-DB human TR gene sequences. In a later analysis, CDR3 sequences and most-parsimonious VDJ recombination scenarios were assigned using the TCRdist pipeline. In a later analysis, each TCR beta chain was defined by its CDR3 amino acid sequence together with its V-gene family, and reads lacking a unique V-gene family were excluded. As a way to deal with suspected cross-contamination and a sequencing artifact, a later analysis dropped hundreds of nucleotide sequences that were highly shared and had low generation probability. For each public chain, a later analysis derived a clonal expansion index from normalized ranks of inferred template counts within each repertoire. In a later analysis, generation probabilities were computed with a VDJ recombination model fitted to out-of-frame rearrangements, and the resulting probabilities were checked against IGoR. In a later analysis, TCR-TCR, TCR-HLA and TCR-CMV co-occurrence was scored with hypergeometric tests, and a repertoire-size bias correction was applied to TCR pairs. A later analysis estimated false discovery rates by permuting HLA or CMV assignments 20 times. In a later analysis, co-occurring TCRs were grouped using DBSCAN, with TCRdist sequence similarity added in when clustering inside HLA-allele-positive subsets. For co-occurrence clustering, repertoires with fewer than 30,000 or more than 120,000 public chains were excluded, along with about five repertoires with anomalous nucleotide sharing. Drawn from immuneACCESS, this table holds only the in-frame rearrangements with V and J called that TCRdb kept. Clones are partly lost; checked studies trace under half to an unresolved V gene and leave the rest unexplained. V, J and clone size are taken as reported in that table, and D and trimming were inferred from the DNA itself. The sample yields about 180,000 clones; roughly three quarters were counted once. The ten most abundant clones make up around 2.3% of the sample.

This specimen comes from a study of cytomegalovirus exposure and HLA in healthy donors (dated by TCRdb to the late 2010s). Regarding the complete study: An earlier analysis of approximately 640 of the donors reported 250 to 300 Gb of sequence data and 100 million to 140 million unique TCR beta sequences from 150 million to 200 million T cells. Among 398 genotyped donors of the cohort, an average of about 240,000 unique TCR beta nucleotide sequences were sequenced per donor, roughly 18% of them non-productive. The study aimed to test whether cataloging public T cell receptors could reveal signatures of past pathogen exposure. Roughly 310 gigabases of sequencing data and approximately 93 million unique TCR sequences were included in an early release covering over 600 HLA-typed donors. Donor age, sex, ethnicity and CMV serostatus were compiled alongside the repertoire data. HLA typing covered class I and class II loci at four-digit resolution. Because of strong linkage in the cohort, 5 or 6 DR-DQ haplotypes were treated as single units for association and clustering. Among the roughly 430 genotyped donors, approximately 77% belonged to the genetic ancestry cluster associated with self-reported Caucasian donors. A later genetic analysis took genome-wide SNP genotypes for about 65% of the roughly 670 donors and used that subset as a discovery cohort. In the later analysis, no new phenotypic data were used to find candidate immune exposures; instead, reliance was placed on TCR beta sequences and their occurrence across donors. An earlier analysis of roughly 600 of the donors used high-throughput TCR beta sequencing to judge whether each TCR beta V gene segment behaved as functional or pseudogenic. To predict cytomegalovirus infection status, the study brought together high-throughput TCR immunosequencing, statistical association of individual TCRs with disease status, and machine learning. Using immunosequencing, the study profiled T cell repertoires from around 670 subjects and related those repertoires to cytomegalovirus serostatus. Along with the approximately 650-subject first cohort, a separate validation cohort of over a hundred different subjects was used. A later analysis re-analyzed previously published TCR beta repertoires from 550 to 700 donors and added high-resolution HLA genotyping to study TCR occurrence patterns. Every repertoire in the discovery cohort had been generated on one and the same sequencing platform. Typing coverage differed by locus: A, B, C, DRB1 and DQB1 were typed in roughly 620-640 donors, DQA1 in 500 to 550, DPA1 in around 600, and DPB1 in 450 to 490. Overall study outcomes, separate from this receptor: The sequencing pipeline was judged likely to have produced a cluster of highly shared sequence variants as a technical artifact. A few of the identified cytomegalovirus-associated TCR beta chains were confirmed in vitro to be specific for cytomegalovirus antigens. Most TCR sequences were seen in very few donors, while some public TCRs were found in many individuals. When HLA alleles, especially DR and DQ, strongly co-occurred, TCR associations were difficult to assign to individual alleles. The authors suggested that the approach could potentially be extended to other disease states and immunological phenotypes. The study listed around 160 TCR beta chains as associated with cytomegalovirus. Linkage disequilibrium might explain the correlated functional status among segregating V segments, but an unknown experimental factor could not be excluded. V-gene and J-gene trimming of TCR beta chains was associated with a missense DCLRE1C variant in a later genetic analysis, and the association was replicated in an independent cohort. The earlier analysis of about 600 of the donors excluded fewer than 20 rarely observed V segments, including chromosome 9 orphons, because counts were too low. Roughly uniform sequencing depth across donors was assumed in presence/absence analyses, although this assumption may not hold. Because the 87-base-pair reads could not distinguish some IMGT-functional V segments, including TRBV6-2 and TRBV6-3, those segments were excluded. HLA typing was unavailable for some donors at each locus, so association tests used only the typed subset. In an earlier analysis of several hundred of the donors, most TCR beta V segments were observed in productive rearrangements about 90% or about 30% of the time, broadly matching IMGT annotations. A later analysis found that HLA-associated TCR beta chains were more clonally expanded and had lower generation probabilities than equally common non-associated chains. The cohort was sequenced for TCR beta chains only, and without alpha or paired-chain data the features that could be detected were limited. In a later analysis, the rate of TCR association differed among HLA loci, with DRB1 alleles having the most associated TCRs and HLA-C alleles having the fewest. A later genetic analysis reported fewer N-insertions in productive TCRs among donors in an Asian-associated ancestry cluster than the approximately 670-donor mean. In a later analysis, about 17,000 TCR beta sequences were associated with specific HLA alleles at a false discovery rate of 0.05. According to a later analysis, parvovirus B19, influenza, CMV and Epstein-Barr virus appeared linked to several top co-occurrence clusters. Most CMV-associated TCR beta chains appeared to be HLA-restricted in a later analysis, and the HLA associations seemed to be driven largely by CMV exposure. A further reported finding was that TCR beta sequences accurately predicted the HLA-A and HLA-B alleles for most subjects in the first cohort. The classifier was reported to diagnose cytomegalovirus status with high specificity and sensitivity in both the original and validation cohorts. CMV serostatus was the only immune exposure information available for the cohort.

The germline V and J ends show losses of 3 bases and 1 base respectively, and no gene match explains 3 bases of the junction. Including the terminal cysteine and phenylalanine, the CDR3 comprises 16 residues. The DNA shown is the 48-base CDR3, in frame from base 1. The CDR1 and CDR2 encoded by the germline V gene (reference sequence) are SEHNR and FQNEAQ. The cohort consisted of 650 to 850 healthy bone marrow donors. At the time of sampling, every cohort member was nominally healthy, though immune exposures that went unrecorded were likely present. The donor was CMV seropositive and was included in the group of 250 to 350 seropositive cohort members. Every donor gave a peripheral blood sample, and the peripheral blood mononuclear cells from that sample were used for TCR beta sequencing. Genomic DNA extraction from the blood cell samples was performed with the Qiagen DNeasy Blood Extraction Kit.

This receptor chain uses TRBV7-9 and TRBJ2-6, with 7 junctional bases fitting TRBD1. The TCR sequence derives from a woman under 40 in good health and CMV-seropositive. What was sequenced was PBMCs. The DNA sequence is given as TGTGCCAGCAGCTTGCCAGGGGGTTCTGGGGCCAACGTCCTGACTTTC. Protein translation: CASSLPGGSGANVLTF.